A selection of T cell receptor beta chains follows, all from one sample in a study of OX40 agonist ivuxolimab in advanced cancers. Libraries were prepared by immunoSEQ multiplex PCR; TCRdb keeps only in-frame clonotypes and omits some of them. The sample consists of tens of thousands of clones, approximately 90% of them appearing once. The sample was CD4+ or CD8+ T cells sorted from blood, taken in a trial of the OX40 agonist ivuxolimab. The receptors here all came from an adult with an advanced solid tumor such as melanoma, head and neck, liver or kidney cancer. Both conserved end residues are part of each CDR3. D genes are given only for firm matches. Size values are once, few and many counts, or a class for expanded clones, and some rows have none.

j_gene,d_gene,v_gene,abundance,CDR3nt,CDR3aa
TRBJ1-1,-,TRBV7-2,-,TGTGCCAGCAGCTCGTTAGCAGGGAGTAACACTGAAGCTTTCTTT,CASSSLAGSNTEAFF
TRBJ2-1,TRBD2,TRBV19,-,TGTGCCAGTAGTAGGGGCGGGAGCTCCTACAATGAGCAGTTCTTC,CASSRGGSSYNEQFF
TRBJ2-7,-,TRBV28,once,TGTGCCAGCAGTCGTCGCCAGACGAGTACCTACGAGCAGTACTTC,CASSRRQTSTYEQYF
TRBJ2-7,-,TRBV6-1,-,TGTGCCAGCAGTGAATCTTCAGGGACCCCCACCTACGAGCAGTACTTC,CASSESSGTPTYEQYF
TRBJ2-3,-,TRBV4-3,-,TGCGCCAGCAGCCAAGATCCGAGATTCACAGATACGCAGTATTTT,CASSQDPRFTDTQYF
TRBJ1-2,-,TRBV7-2,once,TGTGCCAGCAGCTTAGTTTCCCCGAGTTCTGGCTATGGCTACACCTTC,CASSLVSPSSGYGYTF
TRBJ2-1,-,TRBV18,-,TGTGCCAGCTCACCACCGCCGCTTTCCTACAATGAGCAGTTCTTC,CASSPPPLSYNEQFF
TRBJ1-5,-,TRBV7-8,-,TGTGCCAGCAATAACGGGGTATTCAATCAGCCCCAGCATTTT,CASNNGVFNQPQHF
TRBJ2-2,TRBD2,TRBV6-1,once,TGTGCCAGCAACAGCGGGGTGAACACCGGGGAGCTGTTTTTT,CASNSGVNTGELFF
TRBJ2-5,-,TRBV28,-,TGTGCCAGCAGTTTCGGGGGTTGGGAGACCCAGTACTTC,CASSFGGWETQYF
TRBJ1-1,-,TRBV18,-,TGTGCCAGCTCACACCAAACCGTGAACGCTGAAGCTTTCTTT,CASSHQTVNAEAFF
TRBJ2-1,TRBD2,TRBV14,-,TGTGCCAGCAGCCAACAGCGGGGGCACTACAATGAGCAGTTCTTC,CASSQQRGHYNEQFF
TRBJ2-2,-,TRBV7-2,-,TGTGCCAGCAGCTTAGCCAGGGCGAACACCGGGGAGCTGTTTTTT,CASSLARANTGELFF
TRBJ2-7,TRBD1,TRBV6-5,-,TGTGCCAGCAGCAGATCCCGGGACAGCTCCTACGAGCAGTACTTC,CASSRSRDSSYEQYF
TRBJ1-2,-,TRBV30,medium-sized,TGTGCCTGGGAAAGGGGGACCGTGGGTGGATACACCTTC,CAWERGTVGGYTF
TRBJ1-3,TRBD1,TRBV7-2,-,TGTGCCAGCAGCCGGGGACAGCTAGGAAACACCATATATTTT,CASSRGQLGNTIYF
TRBJ2-2,TRBD2,TRBV19,-,TGTGCCAGTAGTACCCGACTAGCGGGTCTTGCTGCGAACACCGGGGAGCTGTTTTTT,CASSTRLAGLAANTGELFF
TRBJ1-1,-,TRBV7-9,once,TGTGCCAGCAGCCCGGGACGGATGAACACTGAAGCTTTCTTT,CASSPGRMNTEAFF
TRBJ2-5,-,TRBV14,once,TGTGCCAGCAGTGGCTCGGAATGGGAGACCCAGTACTTC,CASSGSEWETQYF
TRBJ1-1,-,TRBV7-9,once,TGTGCCAGCAGCTTTGTAGGGGGATCATACACCAAAGGTAACACTGAAGCTTTCTTT,CASSFVGGSYTKGNTEAFF
TRBJ2-7,-,TRBV7-6,few,TGTGCCAGCTCCCTGGGGGTATTCTACGAGCAGTACTTC,CASSLGVFYEQYF
TRBJ1-1,-,TRBV5-1,once,TGCGCCAGCAGCCTACTCCGGGACTCCCCATCAGTTTTCTTT,CASSLLRDSPSVFF
TRBJ1-1,TRBD1,TRBV19,-,TGTGCCAGTAGTTTAGGGACAGGGGTAAGTAAGGCTGAAGCTTTCTTT,CASSLGTGVSKAEAFF
TRBJ1-2,TRBD1,TRBV19,-,TGTGCCAGTAGAAGTCCGGGACAGGGGGCGAGTGGCTACACCTTC,CASRSPGQGASGYTF
TRBJ1-6,TRBD1,TRBV5-1,few,TGCGCCAGCAGCACGCAAGGACAGGGAAATAATTCACCCCTCCACTTT,CASSTQGQGNNSPLHF
TRBJ2-6,-,TRBV27,-,TGTGCCAGCAGTTTATCGATTACTGGGGCCAACGTCCTGACTTTC,CASSLSITGANVLTF
TRBJ2-5,TRBD2,TRBV6-5,-,TGTGCCAGCAGCTGGGGACTAGCGGGACAAGAGACCCAGTACTTC,CASSWGLAGQETQYF
TRBJ2-4,-,TRBV27,-,TGTGCCAGCAGTTTAAATCTGGCGGGGGCCAAAAACATTCAGTACTTC,CASSLNLAGAKNIQYF
TRBJ1-4,-,TRBV7-9,once,TGTGCCAGCAGCTTAGTAGGGGTTGCGAGTGAAAAACTGTTTTTT,CASSLVGVASEKLFF
TRBJ2-1,-,TRBV28,-,TGTGCCAGCAGCCCCCAATGGGGAGGCTCCTACAATGAGCAGTTCTTC,CASSPQWGGSYNEQFF
TRBJ1-1,-,TRBV11-2,-,TGTGCCAGCAGTTCTTTGGGTGGGAGGACTGAAGCTTTCTTT,CASSSLGGRTEAFF
TRBJ2-2,TRBD1,TRBV5-1,-,TGCGCCAGCAGCCCTGGCGACAGGGGGTCCGGGGAGCTGTTTTTT,CASSPGDRGSGELFF
TRBJ2-3,-,TRBV10-3,-,TGTGCCATCCGAGCGGGCACAGATACGCAGTATTTT,CAIRAGTDTQYF
TRBJ2-7,TRBD1,TRBV5-1,-,TGCGCCAGCAGGCTCCCCACAGGGGACTACGAGCAGTACTTC,CASRLPTGDYEQYF
TRBJ2-3,-,TRBV7-9,-,TGTGCCAGCAGCTTCGTTCCACCGGCGGATACGCAGTATTTT,CASSFVPPADTQYF
TRBJ2-1,TRBD1,TRBV28,-,TGTGCCAGCAGTCCGACAGGGGTAGATGAGCAGTTCTTC,CASSPTGVDEQFF
TRBJ1-2,-,TRBV11-2,few,TGTGCCAGCAGCTTACGGGGGGCTAACTATGGCTACACCTTC,CASSLRGANYGYTF
TRBJ2-2,-,TRBV19,once,TGTGCCAGTACCGGACAGAAGAACACCGGGGAGCTGTTTTTT,CASTGQKNTGELFF
TRBJ2-1,TRBD1,TRBV28,-,TGTGCCAGCAGTTGGGGACAGCCCCGGGACAATGAGCAGTTCTTC,CASSWGQPRDNEQFF
TRBJ1-6,-,TRBV7-2,-,TGTGCCAGCACCCTACTGGGGCGGGGGAATTCACCCCTCCACTTT,CASTLLGRGNSPLHF
TRBJ2-3,-,TRBV7-2,-,TGTGCCAGCAGCTACGGCCAGGGGAGCACAGATACGCAGTATTTT,CASSYGQGSTDTQYF
TRBJ1-2,-,TRBV2,-,TGTGCCAGCAGTGAGTTGGGGATGGGGTCATACGGCTACACCTTC,CASSELGMGSYGYTF
TRBJ2-7,TRBD2,TRBV10-2,-,TGCGCCAGCAGTGAGCCATCGGGGCTAGCGGGGGGGCTTTACGAGCAGTACTTC,CASSEPSGLAGGLYEQYF
TRBJ2-7,-,TRBV28,-,TGTGCCACTACTGGGGGTTCCCTCACCTACGAGCAGTACTTC,CATTGGSLTYEQYF
TRBJ1-1,-,TRBV28,-,TGTGCCAGCAGCCTCGGCGGGGTACGGGCTTTCTTT,CASSLGGVRAFF
TRBJ2-3,-,TRBV28,-,TGTGCCAGCACTATTCCCCATCAGGGAGATACGCAGTATTTT,CASTIPHQGDTQYF
TRBJ2-3,-,TRBV5-8,-,TGTGCCAGCAGCGGGGAGATAGGGGCGCAGTATTTT,CASSGEIGAQYF
TRBJ2-7,TRBD1,TRBV2,-,TGTGCCAGCAGGGGGACAGTGAGCGGCGAGCAGTACTTC,CASRGTVSGEQYF